This entry concerns a single T cell receptor (beta chain). What it binds is not known. Method: immunoSEQ multiplex PCR; TCRdb's copy keeps in-frame clones and lacks some. This table has roughly 1.5 million clones, around 98% appearing once. These data originate in a study of shared clonotypes between healthy human individuals. Study information: Researchers drew samples from a couple of women and a few men aged 18 to 49.

The study, taken as a whole, reports: The donor pool, a small one, limited the genetic and exposure-history diversity represented. Clonotypes shared by all four donors outscored non-shared clonotypes in generation probability.

CDR3 length: 13 amino acids. Germline values: CDR1 KGHSH, CDR2 LQKENI. V dropped 2 bases and J dropped 6 bases, with 10 bases sitting between them. Material: naive CD4+ T cells sorted from blood. Subset indicated: CD45RA+ positively selected. The genes are TRBV18 and TRBJ1-1; D is undetermined. This receptor was taken from a young man in good health. This CDR3 reads CASSPFGYAEAFF. DNA of the CDR3: TGTGCCAGCTCACCATTTGGGTACGCTGAAGCTTTCTTT.